Each of the 8 T cell receptor beta chains below was sequenced from the same sample in a study of blood T cell repertoires in COVID-19. Assay: immunoSEQ multiplex PCR; the TCRdb copy retains only in-frame clones and omits some. The sample lists a few hundred thousand clones; roughly 90% were seen once. Sequencing used PBMCs or T cells enriched from blood (not recorded which). The receptor source for this set is a woman aged 60-70 years who had recovered from COVID-19.

V gene TRBV5-1 combines with J gene TRBJ1-1, with D unresolved. The CDR3 contains 13 residues. V shed 1 base and J shed 3 bases, with 7 bases lying between them. Germline lookup yields CDR1 SGHRS and CDR2 YFSETQ. The CDR3 DNA reads TGCGCCAGCAGCTTGAAACACGACACTGAAGCTTTCTTT. Protein sequence: CASSLKHDTEAFF.

This clone occurred once. The rearrangement joins TRBV9 to TRBJ2-5; 9 bases match TRBD1. In germline, CDR1 is SGDLS, CDR2 YYNGEE. Germline trimming cut 5 bases from V and 5 bases from J; bases unmatched to any gene: 7. The CDR3 is 14 amino acids. The DNA for the CDR3 is TGTGCCAGCAGTAAACAGGGGGCGGAGGAGACCCAGTACTTC. Translating gives CASSKQGAEETQYF.

The chain uses TRBV6-4 and TRBJ1-2, with D possibly being TRBD1 (5 bases). V lost 6 bases and J 1 base, leaving 9 bases between the germline ends. This CDR3 region has 13 residues. In germline, CDR1 is MRHNA, CDR2 SNTAGT. As DNA, the CDR3 is TGTGCCAGCAGAGGGGACTTTAACTATGGCTACACCTTC. Translating it yields CASRGDFNYGYTF.

The chain is built from TRBV2 and TRBJ1-2; weak D call: TRBD1 (5 bases). Trimming removed 6 bases from V and 6 bases from J, with 11 bases in between. Germline values: CDR1 SNHLY, CDR2 FYNNEI. The CDR3 loop spans 12 amino acids. The CDR3 loop is CASRGGEDGYTF. The CDR3 DNA sequence: TGTGCCAGCAGGGGAGGGGAAGATGGCTACACCTTC.

The J gene is TRBJ1-2, the V gene TRBV27; TRBD1 is a possible D gene (6 bases). With 6 bases removed from V and 8 bases from J, the gap between germline ends came to 16 bases. Germline values: CDR1 MNHEY, CDR2 SMNVEV (reference sequence). The CDR3 contains 13 residues. CDR3 residues: CASSQGGAWGYTF. The CDR3 nucleotides read TGTGCCAGCAGCCAAGGGGGGGCGTGGGGCTACACCTTC.

The rearrangement uses TRBV7-9 and TRBJ1-5; the match to TRBD1 covers 8 bases. This CDR3 contains 16 residues. Losses at the gene ends were 5 bases for V and 1 base for J; bases not matched to a gene: 7. Germline assignment: CDR1 SEHNR and CDR2 FQNEAQ (reference sequence). The CDR3 here is CASSPDRGMSNQPQHF. DNA of the CDR3: TGTGCCAGCAGCCCAGACAGGGGAATGAGCAATCAGCCCCAGCATTTT.

The chain uses TRBV19 and TRBJ1-5; 7 bases are shared with TRBD1. This CDR3 has 15 amino acids. V was pared by 5 bases and J by 7 bases, with 11 bases of the junction left unmatched. From germline, CDR1 is LNHDA and CDR2 SQIVND (reference sequence). The CDR3 is CASSRQTGSTQPQHF. The CDR3 nucleotides read TGTGCCAGTAGTCGACAGACAGGGTCCACGCAGCCCCAGCATTTT.

V gene TRBV19 combines with J gene TRBJ1-2; 9 bases fit TRBD1. CDR3 size: 15 residues. V was pared by 5 bases and J by 3 bases, with 7 bases of the junction left unmatched. Germline loops: CDR1 LNHDA, CDR2 SQIVND (reference sequence). For the CDR3, the DNA is TGTGCCAGTAGTTTAAGAGGGGACAGGGACTATGGCTACACCTTC. Translation gives CASSLRGDRDYGYTF.